Listed here are 26 T cell receptor beta chains from one sample, sequenced in a study of blood T cell repertoires in COVID-19. The method was immunoSEQ multiplex PCR; TCRdb's version includes in-frame clones alone and lacks a portion of them. The table records 250,000 to 300,000 clones, 80% to 95% of them present only once. Sequencing was performed on peripheral blood. The origin of the receptors is a woman in her twenties or thirties with COVID-19, enrolled during active disease.

This clone was observed a single time. The chain couples TRBV27 to TRBJ2-7; 13 bases are a match to TRBD2. V lost 4 bases, J lost 3 bases, and 6 bases stayed unmatched. The CDR3 runs to 16 residues. Germline CDR1 reads MNHEY; CDR2 reads SMNVEV (reference sequence). The CDR3 protein is CASSSWTSGSGYEQYF. The DNA of the CDR3 is TGTGCCAGCAGTTCCTGGACTAGCGGGAGCGGCTACGAGCAGTACTTC.

The V gene is TRBV19, the J gene TRBJ1-5; D is perhaps TRBD1 (6 bases). The CDR3 has 15 residues. V dropped 1 base and J dropped 4 bases, with 11 bases sitting between them. The germline V gene encodes CDR1 LNHDA and CDR2 SQIVND (reference sequence). The CDR3 loop reads CASSIAGTSNQPQHF. CDR3 sequence (DNA): TGTGCCAGTAGTATAGCCGGGACATCAAATCAGCCCCAGCATTTT.

J is TRBJ2-7 and V is TRBV29-1; D gene uncertain. This CDR3 comprises 11 residues. Trimming stripped 6 bases from V and 3 bases from J, with 9 bases between. In germline, CDR1 is SQVTM, CDR2 ANQGSEA. This chain's CDR3 is CSVGPGYEQYF. The CDR3, as DNA: TGCAGCGTGGGTCCGGGCTACGAGCAGTACTTC.

The chain has TRBV12-3 or TRBV12-4 and TRBJ1-2; D remains unclear. CDR3 size: 13 residues. V dropped 5 bases and J dropped 6 bases, with 13 bases sitting between them. In DNA, the CDR3 is TGTGCCAGCAGTGAGCTTGCGGTGGATGGCTACACCTTC. Protein sequence: CASSELAVDGYTF.

The chain uses TRBV28 and TRBJ1-5; a weak D match, TRBD1 (5 bases). Trimming took 6 bases from V and 4 from J, leaving 19 bases between them. From germline, CDR1 is MDHEN and CDR2 SYDVKM. This CDR3 has 16 residues. The chain's CDR3 is CASSDRDSLLNQPQHF. CDR3 nucleotides: TGTGCCAGCAGCGACCGGGACTCACTCTTAAATCAGCCCCAGCATTTT.

The chain carries TRBV18 and TRBJ2-6; 10 positions match TRBD1. Losses at the gene ends were 4 bases for V and 0 bases for J; bases not matched to a gene: 6. Germline CDR1 and CDR2: KGHSH and LQKENI. The CDR3 runs 18 residues. CDR3 in amino acids: CASSLGTGAASGANVLTF. Written as DNA, the CDR3 is TGTGCCAGCTCACTCGGGACAGGGGCCGCCTCTGGGGCCAACGTCCTGACTTTC.

On this clone: Other DNA variants within this sample encode the same CDR3. The rearrangement uses TRBV28 and TRBJ1-5; 7 bases line up with TRBD1. Trimming cost V 4 bases and J 0 bases; bases outside gene matches: 3. The CDR3 totals 15 residues. CDR1 is MDHEN, CDR2 SYDVKM, per germline. This chain's CDR3 is CASSSTGTSNQPQHF. The CDR3 DNA sequence: TGTGCCAGCAGTTCGACAGGGACTAGCAATCAGCCCCAGCATTTT. Drawing the rest from reference TRBV28 and TRBJ1-5, the complete variable domain is DVKVTQSSRYLVKRTGEKVFLECVQDMDHENMFWYRQDPGLGLRLIYFSYDVKMKEKGDIPEGYSVSREKKERFSLILESASTNQTSMYLCASSSTGTSNQPQHFGDGTRLSIL.

V gene TRBV11-1 combines with J gene TRBJ2-2, with no clear D. This CDR3 spans 15 amino acids. Deletions cut 2 bases from V and 0 bases from J, with 7 bases between. The germline V gene has CDR1 SGHAT and CDR2 FQDESV (reference sequence). The DNA for the CDR3 is TGTGCCAGCAGCTTATTACGGGCGAACACCGGGGAGCTGTTTTTT. Translating gives CASSLLRANTGELFF.

The chain uses TRBV6-2 or TRBV6-3 and TRBJ2-7, with D possibly matching TRBD2 (5 bases). The germline CDR1 and CDR2 sequences are MNHEY and SVGEGT. This CDR3 has 15 amino acids. The V and J ends lost 5 bases and 0 bases respectively, with 14 bases between them. The CDR3 region is CASSRQLGSSYEQYF. The CDR3, as DNA: TGTGCCAGCAGTCGGCAACTAGGTTCCTCCTACGAGCAGTACTTC.

This chain connects TRBV19 to TRBJ1-5; maybe TRBD1 (6 bases). The V gene's germline CDR1 is LNHDA and CDR2 SQIVND (reference sequence). The V end lost 6 bases, the J end lost 7 bases, and 19 bases lay between the germline ends. The CDR3 has 15 residues. CDR3 residues: CASSLGQPGGQPQHF. The CDR3 DNA is TGTGCCAGTAGCCTGGGACAACCCGGCGGGCAGCCCCAGCATTTT. The full variable domain, with the rest looked up from reference TRBV19 and TRBJ1-5, is DGGITQSPKYLFRKEGQNVTLSCEQNLNHDAMYWYRQDPGQGLRLIYYSQIVNDFQKGDIAEGYSVSREKKESFPLTVTSAQKNPTAFYLCASSLGQPGGQPQHFGDGTRLSIL.

This chain uses TRBV6-1 with TRBJ2-1, with a weak D call TRBD1 (5 bases). V was cut by 2 bases and J by 0 bases, with 14 bases left in between. CDR3 size: 17 residues. Germline values: CDR1 MNHNS, CDR2 SASEGT. CDR3 protein: CASSEQRGGSSYNEQFF. CDR3 bases: TGTGCCAGCAGTGAACAAAGGGGCGGATCCTCCTACAATGAGCAGTTCTTC.

This chain links TRBV2 with TRBJ1-5; perhaps TRBD1 as D (5 bases). The V end was cut by 7 bases, the J end by 4 bases, with 23 bases between. The CDR3 sequence is 17 residues long. CDR1 and CDR2 from the germline V gene are SNHLY and FYNNEI. CDR3 loop: CASTYRLWTTDNQPQHF. CDR3 bases: TGTGCCAGCACGTATCGTCTGTGGACAACTGATAATCAGCCCCAGCATTTT. The variable domain in full, completed from reference TRBV2 and TRBJ1-5, reads EPEVTQTPSHQVTQMGQEVILRCVPISNHLYFYWYRQILGQKVEFLVSFYNNEISEKSEIFDDQFSVERPDGSNFTLKIRSTKLEDSAMYFCASTYRLWTTDNQPQHFGDGTRLSIL.

The chain links TRBV20-1 to TRBJ1-5; 8 bases agree with TRBD1. With 3 bases clipped from V and 6 bases from J, the junction kept 4 bases outside the gene matches. Germline loops: CDR1 DFQATT, CDR2 SNEGSKA (reference sequence). The CDR3 spans 13 residues. Here the CDR3 DNA reads TGCAGTGCTAGTTCAGGGGGCGGTCAGCCCCAGCATTTT. Its protein is CSASSGGGQPQHF.

The chain recombines TRBV2 with TRBJ2-5; 7 bases are a match to TRBD2. Per the germline V gene, CDR1 is SNHLY and CDR2 is FYNNEI. V dropped 0 bases and J dropped 5; count of bases not matched to a gene: 9. The CDR3 loop spans 16 amino acids. CDR3 DNA sequence: TGTGCCAGCAGTGAAGCGTCCTACCGGGAGGTGGAGACCCAGTACTTC. Amino acids: CASSEASYREVETQYF.

V gene TRBV6-5 combines with J gene TRBJ1-1; tentative D call: TRBD1 (5 bases). CDR3 length equals 13 residues. Germline V gene lookup returns CDR1 MNHEY and CDR2 SVGAGI. V was shortened by 10 bases and J by 0 bases, with 12 bases between the two germline ends. The DNA for the CDR3 is TGTGCCACCCAGACAGTCGTGAACACTGAAGCTTTCTTT. It yields the protein CATQTVVNTEAFF.

This clone was counted once. The chain couples TRBV5-5 to TRBJ1-4; no definite D call. Germline lookup yields CDR1 SGHKS and CDR2 YYEKEE (reference sequence). The ends were cut back, 3 bases at V and 1 base at J, with 10 bases in the middle. The CDR3 contains 15 residues. CDR3 DNA: TGTGCCAGCAGCTCGGGGTGGGGAACTAATGAAAAACTGTTTTTT. Encoded protein: CASSSGWGTNEKLFF.

CDR3 in DNA: TGTGCCAGCAGCCAAGATCGTCAACAGGACAGTGCCTCGGGGAGCGGCTACACCTTC. Protein sequence: CASSQDRQQDSASGSGYTF. The gene calls are TRBV4-2 and TRBJ1-2; possible D gene TRBD1, 6 bases. In germline, CDR1 is LGHNA, CDR2 YNFKEQ. The CDR3 contains 19 residues. Between the trimmed V and J ends, which lost 0 bases and 8 bases, there was a span of 28 bases.

The rearrangement uses TRBV10-2 and TRBJ2-1; D might be TRBD2 (5 bases). The CDR3 is 14 amino acids. Germline values: CDR1 WSHSY, CDR2 SAAADI. The V end lost 10 bases, the J end lost 1 base, and 14 bases lay between the germline ends. CDR3 coding DNA: TGCGCCACCTTAGACTACACATCCTACAATGAGCAGTTCTTC. This gives the protein CATLDYTSYNEQFF.

V and J are TRBV6-5 and TRBJ2-1; possible D gene TRBD2, 6 bases. Deletions cut 4 bases from V and 8 bases from J, with 12 bases between. CDR1 MNHEY and CDR2 SVGAGI come from the germline V gene. CDR3 length equals 13 residues. CDR3 region: CASSSERVHEQFF. CDR3 coding DNA: TGTGCCAGCAGTTCTGAGCGGGTCCATGAGCAGTTCTTC.

This clone was seen only a few times. Other nucleotide sequences from this sample produce the same CDR3. The rearrangement links TRBV30 to TRBJ1-2; 7 bases align to TRBD1. Germline loops: CDR1 GTSNPN, CDR2 SVGIG (reference sequence). The CDR3 consists of 13 residues. Trimming removed 3 bases from V and 3 bases from J; junction bases left unmatched: 4. CDR3 sequence: CAWSVGGDYGYTF. In DNA, the CDR3 is TGTGCCTGGAGCGTAGGGGGCGACTATGGCTACACCTTC.

The chain couples TRBV27 to TRBJ1-3, with TRBD1 as a possible D gene (5 bases). The V end lost 7 bases, the J end lost 0 bases, and 16 bases lay between the germline ends. The CDR3 has 16 amino acids. Germline CDR1 and CDR2: MNHEY and SMNVEV (reference sequence). This chain's CDR3 is CASTLIGGGSGNTIYF. DNA of the CDR3: TGTGCCAGCACCTTAATCGGGGGGGGCTCTGGAAACACCATATATTTT.

V is TRBV6-5 and J is TRBJ2-7, with a weak D call TRBD1 (5 bases). CDR3 length: 12 residues. CDR1 and CDR2 (germline): MNHEY, SVGAGI. The V and J ends lost 8 bases and 3 bases respectively, with 11 bases between them. CDR3 DNA: TGTGCCAGCGGACACCCCAACTACGAGCAGTACTTC. The encoded protein is CASGHPNYEQYF.

The DNA of the CDR3 is TGTGCCAGCAGTTTACGGACTAGCGGGAGCACAGATACGCAGTATTTT. It specifies CASSLRTSGSTDTQYF. The chain combines TRBV6-5 with TRBJ2-3; 11 bases are shared with TRBD2. Trimming removed 4 bases from V and 0 bases from J; junction bases left unmatched: 3. Per the germline V gene, CDR1 is MNHEY and CDR2 is SVGAGI. This CDR3 has 16 amino acids.

The rearrangement uses TRBV25-1 and TRBJ2-7; D may be TRBD2 (6 bases). The germline V gene encodes CDR1 MGHDK and CDR2 SYGVNS. This CDR3 spans 16 amino acids. V was pared by 3 bases and J by 2 bases, with 17 bases between. The CDR3 bases are TGTGCCAGCAGTGAGGGTTTCGGGGGTTCCACCTACGAGCAGTACTTC. Translating gives CASSEGFGGSTYEQYF.

The chain combines TRBV7-3 with TRBJ2-5; TRBD2 aligns across 9 bases. Germline V gene sequence: CDR1 SGHTA, CDR2 FQGTGA. V lost 4 bases to trimming and J lost 1 base; unmatched junction nucleotides: 4. The CDR3 runs 15 residues. The CDR3 protein is CASSWIAGAQETQYF. The CDR3 DNA reads as TGTGCCAGCAGCTGGATAGCGGGAGCCCAAGAGACCCAGTACTTC. Combining the CDR3 with reference TRBV7-3 and TRBJ2-5 gives the whole variable domain GAGVSQTPSNKVTEKGKYVELRCDPISGHTALYWYRQSLGQGPEFLIYFQGTGAADDSGLPNDRFFAVRPEGSVSTLKIQRTERGDSAVYLCASSWIAGAQETQYFGPGTRLLVL.

The chain recombines TRBV3-1 (or the pseudogene TRBV3-2) with TRBJ2-7; D unclear. The V end was cut by 1 base, the J end by 3 bases, with 7 bases between. CDR3 length equals 13 residues. Germline V gene lookup returns CDR1 LGHDT and CDR2 YNNKEL (reference sequence). The CDR3: CASSQVASYEQYF. As DNA, the CDR3 is TGTGCCAGCAGCCAAGTCGCCAGCTACGAGCAGTACTTC.